These T cell receptor beta chains were read from a single sample in a study of blood T cell repertoires in COVID-19. Using immunoSEQ multiplex PCR, the repertoire was profiled, and TCRdb retains in-frame clones only, with some absent. The sample shows roughly 65,000 clones, 79% of them seen only once. The sequencing input was peripheral blood. These receptors were collected from a human donor in a cohort sampled during active COVID-19. Both conserved end residues are part of each CDR3. The order of the fields is V gene, clone size, J gene, CDR3 protein. The listing skips clone size in some rows; elsewhere it reads once, few, many or a size class.

>TRBV4-1|-|TRBJ1-4
CASSQDLGIGRGNEKLFF
>TRBV5-6|-|TRBJ2-1
CASSLALGQASDEQFF
>TRBV6-2/TRBV6-3|-|TRBJ1-6
CASSYSKRGNSPLHF
>TRBV7-2|-|TRBJ2-1
CASSLYQGAGNEQFF
>TRBV11-2|-|TRBJ2-7
CASSWTAFSYEQYF
>TRBV19|-|TRBJ1-6
CASSSQGAASPLHF
>TRBV7-9|-|TRBJ2-3
CASSSTSGRTDTQYF
>TRBV28|-|TRBJ2-5
CASSPPRPPWTQYF
>TRBV15|-|TRBJ2-2
CATSRERIGELFF
>TRBV7-2|-|TRBJ2-7
CASSLAGLAGGYYEQYF
>TRBV11-2|-|TRBJ1-4
CASSFDRGRGEKLFF
>TRBV5-4|-|TRBJ1-2
CASSLAGSGGYTF
>TRBV5-1|-|TRBJ2-7
CASSLEGQGYEQYF
>TRBV27|few|TRBJ2-2
CASSSETGVANTGELFF
>TRBV7-2|few|TRBJ2-1
CASSFDRGEQFF
>TRBV27|-|TRBJ1-2
CASSPRDRGGYGYTF
>TRBV2|-|TRBJ2-3
CASSVGTGGRRTDTQYF
>TRBV9|-|TRBJ2-2
CASSVGGANTGELFF
>TRBV24-1|-|TRBJ2-5
CATSDPGGAGAGETQYF
>TRBV27|-|TRBJ2-1
CASSPGTSGYNEQFF
>TRBV3-1/TRBV3-2|-|TRBJ1-2
CASSPGQGSGYTF
>TRBV6-6|few|TRBJ1-5
CASNLGGTGGGQPQHF